Each of the 7 T cell receptor beta chains below was sequenced from the same sample in a study of shared clonotypes between healthy human individuals. Naive CD8 cells, CD45RO-negative and positively selected for CCR7, excluded terminally differentiated effector memory CD45RA+ cells. The repertoire was sequenced with immunoSEQ multiplex PCR; TCRdb's copy has only in-frame clones and lacks some. The table has about 2.1 million clones, 90% to 95% seen once. The sequenced sample was naive CD8+ T cells from PBMCs. The source is a young man in good health. Some clones in this sample may be carry-over from other donors' samples.

This clone was picked up one time. The chain has TRBV11-2 and TRBJ1-4; a weak D match, TRBD1 (6 bases). CDR3 size: 16 residues. The germline V and J ends were trimmed by 1 base and 8 bases, with 17 bases remaining between them. Looked up from germline, CDR1 is SGHAT and CDR2 is FQNNGV. Here the CDR3 reads CASSLAGVEVGEKLFF. CDR3 sequence (DNA): TGTGCCAGCAGCTTAGCAGGGGTAGAAGTTGGGGAAAAACTGTTTTTT.

This chain uses TRBV27 with TRBJ1-2; the D gene is possibly TRBD1 (5 bases). V lost 6 bases and J lost 4, with 18 bases in between. The CDR3 runs to 15 residues. CDR1 and CDR2 from the germline V gene are MNHEY and SMNVEV (reference sequence). CDR3 sequence: CASRKGEMDFYGYTF. CDR3 coding DNA: TGTGCCAGCAGGAAAGGGGAAATGGACTTCTATGGCTACACCTTC.

The V and J genes are TRBV7-2 and TRBJ2-7; 9 positions agree with TRBD2. The CDR3 has 14 amino acids. Germline V gives CDR1 SGHTA, CDR2 FQGNSA. V dropped 3 bases and J dropped 4; count of bases not matched to a gene: 4. The chain's CDR3 is CASSFRREGYEQYF. The CDR3 DNA follows: TGTGCCAGCAGCTTCCGGCGGGAGGGTTACGAGCAGTACTTC.

This clone was detected only once. V is TRBV28 and J is TRBJ1-2, with no clear D. The CDR3 has 13 amino acids. Germline CDR1 reads MDHEN; CDR2 reads SYDVKM. Trimming shortened V by 6 bases and J by 5 bases, and 13 bases separated the two germline ends. The DNA for the CDR3 is TGTGCCAGCAGCTCTACAGAATTTTATGGCTACACCTTC. Its protein product is CASSSTEFYGYTF.

This clone was detected once. This chain links TRBV2 with TRBJ1-2; maybe TRBD1 (6 bases). This CDR3 is 15 amino acids long. Deletions cut 3 bases from V and 4 bases from J, with 15 bases between. CDR1 is SNHLY, CDR2 FYNNEI, per germline. The CDR3 sequence: CASSDHRDGRYGYTF. The CDR3 DNA sequence: TGTGCCAGCAGTGACCACAGGGATGGGCGCTATGGCTACACCTTC.

The V and J genes are TRBV4-3 and TRBJ2-7; D tentatively reads TRBD1 or TRBD2 (5 bases each). CDR1 is LGHNA and CDR2 is YSLEER in the germline V gene. The V gene lost 0 bases and the J gene lost 6 bases, with 12 bases spanning the gap. The CDR3 sequence is 14 residues long. The CDR3 spells CASSQDWGFREQYF. The CDR3 region has the DNA TGCGCCAGCAGCCAAGACTGGGGGTTCCGCGAGCAGTACTTC.

The CDR3 DNA follows: TGTGCCAGCAGTTTCACTCTCGGTAATAATGAAAAACTGTTTTTT. This sequence encodes CASSFTLGNNEKLFF. The chain has TRBV28 and TRBJ1-4; D unclear. This CDR3 contains 15 residues. V shed 3 bases and J shed 4 bases, with 12 bases lying between them. CDR1 and CDR2 from the germline V gene are MDHEN and SYDVKM.